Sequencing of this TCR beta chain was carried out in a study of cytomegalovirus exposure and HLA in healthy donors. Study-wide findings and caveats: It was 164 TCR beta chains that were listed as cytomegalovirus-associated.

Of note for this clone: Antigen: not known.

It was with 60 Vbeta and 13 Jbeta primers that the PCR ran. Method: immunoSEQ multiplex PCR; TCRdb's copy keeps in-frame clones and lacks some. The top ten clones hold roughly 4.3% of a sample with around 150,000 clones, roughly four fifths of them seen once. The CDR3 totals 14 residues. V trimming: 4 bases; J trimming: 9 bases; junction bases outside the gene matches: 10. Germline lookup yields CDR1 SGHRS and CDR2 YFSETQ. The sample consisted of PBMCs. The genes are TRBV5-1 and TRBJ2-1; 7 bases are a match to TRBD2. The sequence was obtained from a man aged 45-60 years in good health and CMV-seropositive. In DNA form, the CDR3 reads TGCGCCAGCAGCAGAGGACTAGTCGTCCCTGAGCAGTTCTTC. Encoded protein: CASSRGLVVPEQFF.